The 12 T cell receptor beta chains in this list originate from one sample, sequenced in a study of vaccination and CD4 T cells after COVID-19. These TCRs' antigens remain unknown. Documented treatment: roughly 10-day PBMC culture with coronavirus spike peptide pools or control peptides (ViraFEST assay). The study sequenced cultured CD4+ T cell DNA using the Oncomine TCR Beta short-read assay. TCRdb re-called the PCR reads through MiXCR, storing one row per CDR3 protein. The sample contains fewer than 9,000 distinct CDR3 sequences, approximately 70% of which appear only once. Material: CD4+ T cells from blood, cultured in vitro. These receptors were obtained from a human donor who had recovered from COVID-19.

This clonotype was counted only a few times. The rearrangement links TRBV2 to TRBJ2-5; TRBD2 matches 7 bases. This CDR3 region has 12 residues. V was clipped by 8 bases and J by 5 bases; unmatched bases: 5. Germline assignment: CDR1 SNHLY and CDR2 FYNNEI. The chain's CDR3 is CASVGGGETQYF. The DNA of the CDR3 is TGTGCCAGCGTGGGGGGAGGGGAGACCCAGTACTTC.

The chain is built from TRBV19 and TRBJ1-5; D unclear. V was shortened by 4 bases and J by 4 bases, with 11 bases between the two germline ends. Germline CDR1 reads LNHDA; CDR2 reads SQIVND (reference sequence). CDR3 length: 14 amino acids. CDR3 sequence reads: CASSTSGRNQPQHF. The CDR3 DNA sequence: TGTGCCAGTAGTACCTCGGGTCGGAATCAGCCCCAGCATTTT. The full variable domain, with the rest looked up from reference TRBV19 and TRBJ1-5, is DGGITQSPKYLFRKEGQNVTLSCEQNLNHDAMYWYRQDPGQGLRLIYYSQIVNDFQKGDIAEGYSVSREKKESFPLTVTSAQKNPTAFYLCASSTSGRNQPQHFGDGTRLSIL.

The chain employs TRBV27 and TRBJ2-7; D might be TRBD2 (7 bases). Trimming stripped 2 bases from V and 3 bases from J, with 14 bases between. Germline loops: CDR1 MNHEY, CDR2 SMNVEV (reference sequence). This CDR3 has 15 amino acids. DNA of the CDR3: TGTGCCAGCAGTTTAAAGGGGGGGCCCCTCTACGAGCAGTACTTC. As protein: CASSLKGGPLYEQYF.

This clonotype appeared a single time. The V and J genes are TRBV6-1 and TRBJ1-5; D gene uncertain. Germline values: CDR1 MNHNS, CDR2 SASEGT. V was clipped by 6 bases and J by 4 bases, with 7 bases between them. The CDR3 extends over 12 amino acids. The CDR3 protein is CASRHPNQPQHF. The CDR3 DNA sequence: TGTGCCAGCAGACACCCTAATCAGCCCCAGCATTTT.

The V gene is TRBV6-5, the J gene TRBJ1-3, with D perhaps TRBD1 (5 bases). The V gene's germline CDR1 is MNHEY and CDR2 SVGAGI. This CDR3 is 15 amino acids long. Deletions cut 0 bases from V and 0 bases from J, with 6 bases between. The CDR3 here is CASSYSTDSGNTIYF. DNA of the CDR3: TGTGCCAGCAGTTACTCGACAGACTCTGGAAACACCATATATTTT.

In its sample, this clonotype ranks as medium-sized (0.01 to 0.1%). The rearrangement joins TRBV2 to TRBJ2-2, with 7 positions matching TRBD1. In germline, CDR1 is SNHLY, CDR2 FYNNEI. The CDR3 is 14 residues long. With V trimmed by 7 bases and J by 2 bases, 4 bases remained unmatched. The CDR3 loop reads CASTWDRNTGELFF. The DNA of the CDR3 is TGTGCCAGCACCTGGGACAGAAACACCGGGGAGCTGTTTTTT.

The chain couples TRBV19 to TRBJ2-5; D is possibly TRBD1 or TRBD2 (5 bases each). Trimming cost V 5 bases and J 5 bases, with 12 bases left between them. This CDR3 is 13 amino acids long. Germline CDR1 reads LNHDA; CDR2 reads SQIVND (reference sequence). CDR3 sequence: CASSPGARETQYF. The CDR3 DNA follows: TGTGCCAGTAGTCCCGGGGCCCGGGAGACCCAGTACTTC.

This clonotype occurred once. The V and J genes are TRBV25-1 and TRBJ1-2, with D hard to call. V was pared by 7 bases and J by 6 bases, with 12 bases between. Germline CDR1 and CDR2: MGHDK and SYGVNS. CDR3 length: 12 amino acids. CDR3 loop: CASTGPWDGYTF. For the CDR3, the DNA is TGTGCCAGCACTGGACCTTGGGATGGCTACACCTTC.

The chain joins TRBV24-1 to TRBJ2-2; TRBD2 might be the D (5 bases). The CDR3 has 13 residues. CDR1 KGHDR and CDR2 SFDVKD come from the germline V gene. V gave up 7 bases and J gave up 4 bases, with 9 bases separating them. CDR3: CATSGGFTGELFF. The CDR3, as DNA: TGTGCCACCAGCGGAGGTTTCACCGGGGAGCTGTTTTTT.

The chain uses TRBV6-2 or TRBV6-3 and TRBJ1-5, with D possibly TRBD1 on 5 matching bases. In germline, CDR1 is MNHEY, CDR2 SVGEGT. V shed 2 bases and J shed 2 bases, with 7 bases lying between them. The CDR3 contains 14 residues. CDR3 DNA sequence: TGTGCCAGCAGTTACGGGGCCGGCAATCAGCCCCAGCATTTT. Amino acid sequence: CASSYGAGNQPQHF.

V usage is TRBV20-1 and J usage is TRBJ2-7, with 11 bases that match TRBD2. V dropped 3 bases and J dropped 2; count of bases not matched to a gene: 6. Looked up from germline, CDR1 is DFQATT and CDR2 is SNEGSKA (reference sequence). There are 15 residues in the CDR3. CDR3 DNA: TGCAGTGCTAGGCAGACTAGCGGGAACACCTACGAGCAGTACTTC. Translated, it gives CSARQTSGNTYEQYF.

The chain couples TRBV11-2 to TRBJ1-2, with TRBD1 matching 7 bases. V lost 5 bases, J lost 3 bases, and 9 bases stayed unmatched. The germline CDR1 and CDR2 sequences are SGHAT and FQNNGV. The CDR3 totals 15 residues. The CDR3 bases are TGTGCCAGCAGCACGATTCGGGACAGTTACTATGGCTACACCTTC. It specifies CASSTIRDSYYGYTF.